Listed here is a single T cell receptor (beta chain). Its antigen is still unknown. The data belong to a study of T cells after yellow fever vaccination. TCRdb redid the calling of the 5' RACE reads with MiXCR, one entry per CDR3 protein. The table shows about 200,000 distinct CDR3 sequences, with approximately 3% occurring only once. Regarding the study as a whole: Bulk-population clonotypes that are abundant could appear as contaminants in FACS-sorted repertoires.

The starting material was CD4+ T cells sorted from PBMCs, obtained 10 days after the yellow fever booster vaccination. The clonotype originates from a man younger than 30 who received the YFV17D yellow fever vaccine.

CDR3 amino acids: CASSRRGTYGYTF. The CDR3, as DNA: TGTGCCAGCAGCCGGCGGGGGACCTATGGCTACACCTTC. V is TRBV5-6 and J is TRBJ1-2, with D perhaps matching TRBD1 (5 bases). Germline V gene sequence: CDR1 SGHDT, CDR2 YYEEEE. V was clipped by 4 bases and J by 4 bases, with 11 bases between them. The CDR3 length is 13 residues.